The clone carrying this T cell receptor beta chain was found a few times. Its antigen is unidentified. Uncontrolled infections, pregnancy, lactation or other autoimmune diseases led to patient exclusion. The data are from a study of Graves' ophthalmopathy and Graves' hyperthyroidism. Study outcomes and limitations: The blood repertoire also included most expanded thyroid clonotypes above 0.001 frequency.

Amplified TCR beta CDR3 regions were obtained using RNA transcripts as template. RT-PCR in the first round used HTBI primers; a second-round multiplex PCR followed. TCRdb called the multiplex PCR reads again in MiXCR, with one record for every CDR3 protein. The sample carries over a million distinct CDR3 sequences, around a third recorded once. The CDR3 totals 12 residues. V shed 5 bases and J shed 9 bases, with 14 bases lying between them. CDR1 and CDR2 from the germline V gene are MNHNY and SVGAGI (reference sequence). The TCR comes from an adult man with Graves' hyperthyroidism. The J gene is TRBJ2-7, the V gene TRBV6-6; D remains ambiguous. The specimen sequenced was peripheral blood or thyroid tissue (not recorded which). The CDR3 sequence is CASSPSGSWQYF. The CDR3 coding sequence is TGTGCCAGCAGTCCCTCCGGGTCGTGGCAGTACTTC.